A single sample is the source of the 13 T cell receptor beta chains below, sequenced in a study of blood T cell repertoires in COVID-19. Data came from immunoSEQ multiplex PCR; TCRdb stores just in-frame clones and leaves some out. In the table there are roughly 320,000 clones, more than 85% of which are singletons. The specimen sequenced was PBMCs or T cells enriched from blood (not recorded which). These receptors originate from a woman aged 25 to 39 who had been exposed to COVID-19.

This chain uses TRBV5-1 with TRBJ1-2, with D tentatively TRBD1 (6 bases). Per germline, CDR1 SGHRS and CDR2 YFSETQ. This CDR3 region has 12 residues. The V and J ends lost 8 bases and 2 bases respectively, with 10 bases between them. The CDR3 DNA is TGCGCCAGTGGGACAACAAACTATGGCTACACCTTC. This sequence encodes CASGTTNYGYTF.

This clone occurred many times. The V and J genes are TRBV14 and TRBJ1-1, with D perhaps TRBD1 (5 bases). This CDR3 comprises 15 residues. V was cut by 4 bases and J by 1 base, with 13 bases left in between. Germline V gives CDR1 SGHDN, CDR2 FVKESK. The CDR3 nucleotides read TGTGCCAGCAGCCCGGTAACAGGCTGGAACACTGAAGCTTTCTTT. It translates to CASSPVTGWNTEAFF.

The chain links TRBV27 to TRBJ2-3, with 11 nucleotides matching TRBD2. The CDR3 sequence is 18 residues long. The germline gives CDR1 MNHEY, CDR2 SMNVEV (reference sequence). The V gene end was trimmed by 3 bases and the J gene end by 1 base; junction bases not matched to a gene: 9. DNA for the CDR3: TGTGCCAGCAGTTTCTCTTTCGTAGCGGGGGGGGGCACAGATACGCAGTATTTT. Encoded protein: CASSFSFVAGGGTDTQYF.

This chain links TRBV7-9 with TRBJ1-1, with D uncertain. Trimming removed 5 bases from V and 4 bases from J, with 11 bases in between. Germline V lookup: CDR1 SEHNR, CDR2 FQNEAQ (reference sequence). The CDR3 contains 13 residues. CDR3 region: CASSPSEGTEAFF. The CDR3 bases are TGTGCCAGCAGCCCCTCCGAGGGCACTGAAGCTTTCTTT.

This chain uses TRBV7-3 with TRBJ2-3; D is unclear. Germline assignment: CDR1 SGHTA and CDR2 FQGTGA. The V end lost 1 base, the J end lost 3 bases, and 8 bases lay between the germline ends. This CDR3 has 14 amino acids. CDR3 protein: CASSLMTQTDTQYF. As DNA, the CDR3 is TGTGCCAGCAGCTTAATGACACAGACAGATACGCAGTATTTT.

V is TRBV7-9 and J is TRBJ1-4; TRBD1 matches at 10 bases. The CDR3 length is 16 residues. The germline V gene has CDR1 SEHNR and CDR2 FQNEAQ (reference sequence). Trimming cost V 6 bases and J 2 bases; bases outside gene matches: 6. CDR3 DNA: TGTGCCAGCAGGCCGGGACAGGGGTCGACTAATGAAAAACTGTTTTTT. This encodes CASRPGQGSTNEKLFF.

This clone showed up just once. The chain carries TRBV6-1 and TRBJ2-5; TRBD1 matches 8 bases. This CDR3 has 14 residues. V lost 2 bases and J lost 5; bases outside the gene matches: 4. Germline assignment: CDR1 MNHNS and CDR2 SASEGT. The CDR3 here is CASSEQGAGETQYF. In DNA form, the CDR3 reads TGTGCCAGCAGTGAACAGGGGGCGGGGGAGACCCAGTACTTC.

The J gene is TRBJ2-1, the V gene TRBV7-2; D might be TRBD2 (5 bases). Trimming took off 0 bases at V and 16 bases at J, with 10 bases between the two ends. The germline V gene encodes CDR1 SGHTA and CDR2 FQGNSA. The CDR3 spans 11 residues. The CDR3 region has the DNA TGTGCCAGCAGCTTAGCCGGACTCGTCTTCTTC. Residues: CASSLAGLVFF.

The chain uses TRBV18 and TRBJ2-5, with a possible D match to TRBD1 (6 bases). Trimming pared 6 bases from V and 4 bases from J, leaving 18 bases between. Germline CDR1 and CDR2: KGHSH and LQKENI. This CDR3 region has 15 residues. CDR3 in amino acids: CASSRPHREGETQYF. The CDR3 coding sequence is TGTGCCAGCTCTCGCCCCCACAGGGAAGGAGAGACCCAGTACTTC. Drawing the rest from reference TRBV18 and TRBJ2-5, the complete variable domain is NAGVMQNPRHLVRRRGQEARLRCSPMKGHSHVYWYRQLPEEGLKFMVYLQKENIIDESGMPKERFSAEFPKEGPSILRIQQVVRGDSAAYFCASSRPHREGETQYFGPGTRLLVL.

This clone was detected only once. The rearrangement joins TRBV5-4 to TRBJ2-3, with 9 bases identical to TRBD2. Losses at the gene ends were 5 bases for V and 2 bases for J; bases not matched to a gene: 9. The CDR3 is made up of 16 amino acids. The germline V gene encodes CDR1 SGHNT and CDR2 YYREEE (reference sequence). The CDR3 nucleotides are TGTGCCAGCAGGCGGGGAACTAGCGGGTCCACAGATACGCAGTATTTT. Protein sequence: CASRRGTSGSTDTQYF.

V gene TRBV24-1 combines with J gene TRBJ1-5, with 10 bases that match TRBD1. Germline values: CDR1 KGHDR, CDR2 SFDVKD. The trim removed 9 bases at V and 0 bases at J, leaving 13 bases unmatched. The CDR3 covers 18 residues. In DNA form, the CDR3 reads TGTGCCACCCTCCTTCTGGGACAGGGGAAGAGTAGCAATCAGCCCCAGCATTTT. Encoded protein: CATLLLGQGKSSNQPQHF.

The rearrangement links TRBV5-5 to TRBJ2-7, with 7 bases that match TRBD2. With 1 base clipped from V and 5 bases from J, the junction kept 9 bases outside the gene matches. Germline V gene data show CDR1 as SGHKS and CDR2 as YYEKEE (reference sequence). The CDR3 consists of 15 residues. CDR3 sequence reads: CASSLWQRGLNEQYF. CDR3 DNA: TGTGCCAGCAGCTTGTGGCAGCGGGGACTTAACGAGCAGTACTTC.

The V call is TRBV7-9, the J call TRBJ2-5; 8 nucleotides agree with TRBD1. Germline-derived CDR1 and CDR2 are SEHNR and FQNEAQ (reference sequence). J lost 3 bases, V lost 5 bases, and 5 bases had no gene match. The CDR3 totals 14 residues. The CDR3 bases are TGTGCCAGCAGCATCTCGACAGGGGAAGAGACCCAGTACTTC. It is translated as CASSISTGEETQYF. The variable domain in full, completed from reference TRBV7-9 and TRBJ2-5, reads DTGVSQNPRHKITKRGQNVTFRCDPISEHNRLYWYRQTLGQGPEFLTYFQNEAQLEKSRLLSDRFSAERPKGSFSTLEIQRTEQGDSAMYLCASSISTGEETQYFGPGTRLLVL.